These 27 T cell receptor beta chains were all obtained from the same sample, sequenced in a study of blood T cell repertoires in COVID-19 (TCRdb year 2020). The library was produced with the immunoSEQ multiplex PCR assay. Here the immuneACCESS table is served through TCRdb, limited to in-frame sequences with V and J called. Missing clones are a known gap in these copies; in checked studies unresolved V genes cover under half, and the rest lacks a known reason. The sample table records approximately 330,000 clones; around nine tenths of these occur just once. Clones ranked in the top ten supply almost 9.5% of the sample. Input material: PBMCs or T cells enriched from blood (not recorded which). The receptors here all came from a woman in her twenties or thirties who had recovered from COVID-19.

V is TRBV20-1 and J is TRBJ1-5; no firm D call. Per germline, CDR1 DFQATT and CDR2 SNEGSKA (reference sequence). V dropped 3 bases and J dropped 2 bases, with 11 bases sitting between them. This CDR3 has 14 residues. In DNA form, the CDR3 reads TGCAGTGCTAGTGCGGGGAATCGCAATCAGCCCCAGCATTTT. As protein: CSASAGNRNQPQHF.

The chain combines TRBV29-1 with TRBJ1-2; D ambiguous. CDR3 length equals 15 residues. V lost 4 bases and J lost 3, with 18 bases in between. Germline CDR1 SQVTM, CDR2 ANQGSEA. The CDR3 region has the DNA TGCAGCGTTGGCCGACCGGCCCCAGGCGACTATGGCTACACCTTC. As protein: CSVGRPAPGDYGYTF. Looking up the rest from reference TRBV29-1 and TRBJ1-2 gives the full variable domain: SAVISQKPSRDICQRGTSLTIQCQVDSQVTMMFWYRQQPGQSLTLIATANQGSEATYESGFVIDKFPISRPNLTFSTLTVSNMSPEDSSIYLCSVGRPAPGDYGYTFGSGTRLTVV.

The chain recombines TRBV5-1 with TRBJ1-1; D not certain. Trimming took off 1 base at V and 0 bases at J, with 4 bases between the two ends. This CDR3 contains 13 residues. The germline V gene encodes CDR1 SGHRS and CDR2 YFSETQ. The CDR3 nucleotides are TGCGCCAGCAGCTTGCGTGTGAACACTGAAGCTTTCTTT. It codes for CASSLRVNTEAFF.

The chain combines TRBV7-2 with TRBJ2-1; a possible D gene is TRBD1 (8 bases). The CDR3 has 15 amino acids. Germline V gene sequence: CDR1 SGHTA, CDR2 FQGNSA. The V and J ends lost 5 bases and 3 bases respectively, with 14 bases between them. The CDR3 nucleotides are TGTGCCAGCAGCCAAAACAGGGGGGGCTACAATGAGCAGTTCTTC. Translation gives CASSQNRGGYNEQFF.

The CDR3 DNA sequence: TGTGCCAGCTCACCAATGGGGGCCTCCGTTACCTCCTACAATGAGCAGTTCTTC. Its translation: CASSPMGASVTSYNEQFF. This chain links TRBV18 with TRBJ2-1; a possible D gene is TRBD1 (6 bases). Germline V lookup: CDR1 KGHSH, CDR2 LQKENI. The CDR3 runs 18 residues. V lost 2 bases, J lost 0 bases, and 17 bases lay in between.

The V gene is TRBV3-1 (or the pseudogene TRBV3-2), the J gene TRBJ1-2; weak D call: TRBD1 (5 bases). The V gene's germline CDR1 is LGHDT and CDR2 YNNKEL (reference sequence). The CDR3 covers 12 residues. V was pared by 2 bases and J by 7 bases, with 8 bases between. CDR3 in amino acids: CASSQLGGGYTF. For the CDR3, the DNA is TGTGCCAGCAGCCAACTGGGGGGTGGCTACACCTTC.

The rearrangement uses TRBV15 and TRBJ2-3, with 7 bases matching TRBD2. The CDR3 loop spans 18 amino acids. Germline V gives CDR1 LNHNV, CDR2 YYDKDF (reference sequence). J gave up 4 bases and V 0 bases, and 13 bases lay outside the gene matches. The CDR3 loop is CATSRDLAGEGHPDTQYF. The CDR3 bases are TGTGCCACCAGCAGAGATCTTGCGGGGGAGGGCCACCCAGATACGCAGTATTTT.

V and J are TRBV27 and TRBJ2-7, with a weak D call TRBD1 (7 bases). The CDR3 contains 13 residues. The germline gives CDR1 MNHEY, CDR2 SMNVEV (reference sequence). V was clipped by 4 bases and J by 7 bases, with 14 bases between them. CDR3 residues: CASSYDRAGEQYF. The CDR3 DNA is TGTGCCAGCAGTTATGACAGGGCGGGAGAGCAGTACTTC.

The chain links TRBV7-8 to TRBJ1-1; no firm D call. Germline V lookup: CDR1 SGHVS, CDR2 FQNEAQ. Trimming took 1 base from V and 5 from J, leaving 8 bases between them. The CDR3 spans 13 residues. Here the CDR3 reads CASSLVADTEAFF. The CDR3 DNA follows: TGTGCCAGCAGCTTAGTAGCTGATACTGAAGCTTTCTTT.

CDR3 sequence (DNA): TGTGCCAGCAGTTTGTATACTAGCGGGAGTTGGAATGAGCAGTTCTTC. It codes for CASSLYTSGSWNEQFF. V usage is TRBV27 and J usage is TRBJ2-1; 11 positions match TRBD2. The trim removed 3 bases at V and 7 bases at J, leaving 8 bases unmatched. Germline CDR1 reads MNHEY; CDR2 reads SMNVEV (reference sequence). The CDR3 loop spans 16 amino acids.

V gene TRBV10-2 combines with J gene TRBJ2-7; TRBD1 matches 7 bases. The CDR3 is 16 residues long. Germline V lookup: CDR1 WSHSY, CDR2 SAAADI. The trim removed 0 bases at V and 4 bases at J, leaving 9 bases unmatched. CDR3 coding DNA: TGCGCCAGCAGTGAGTCTCGAGACAGGGCCCTTTACGAGCAGTACTTC. It codes for CASSESRDRALYEQYF.

The rearrangement uses TRBV7-9 and TRBJ2-3, with 8 positions matching TRBD2. Germline V gene sequence: CDR1 SEHNR, CDR2 FQNEAQ (reference sequence). The CDR3 is 15 residues long. V lost 5 bases and J lost 3; bases outside the gene matches: 7. The CDR3 DNA is TGTGCCAGCAGCACGGGGACTAGGGAAACAGATACGCAGTATTTT. Protein sequence: CASSTGTRETDTQYF.

This chain connects TRBV10-3 to TRBJ2-7, with a possible D match to TRBD2 (5 bases). Between the trimmed V and J ends, which lost 6 bases and 0 bases, there was a span of 15 bases. Looked up from germline, CDR1 is ENHRY and CDR2 is SYGVKD. The CDR3 runs 15 residues. CDR3 residues: CAIRAGQLNSYEQYF. The CDR3 nucleotides are TGTGCCATCAGGGCGGGCCAACTCAACTCCTACGAGCAGTACTTC.

This clone was seen once. This chain joins TRBV14 and TRBJ2-2; D not certain. The CDR3 consists of 12 residues. Germline V CDR1 and CDR2: SGHDN, FVKESK. V dropped 4 bases and J dropped 6 bases, with 6 bases sitting between them. The CDR3 loop reads CASSLGPGELFF. The CDR3 DNA sequence: TGTGCCAGCAGCCTGGGCCCCGGGGAGCTGTTTTTT.

As DNA, the CDR3 is TGTGCCAGCAGACGACAGGGATACACCGGGGAGCTGTTTTTT. It specifies CASRRQGYTGELFF. V usage is TRBV6-5 and J usage is TRBJ2-2; TRBD1 matches 7 bases. The CDR3 sequence is 14 residues long. V lost 6 bases to trimming and J lost 3 bases; unmatched junction nucleotides: 4. Germline V gene data show CDR1 as MNHEY and CDR2 as SVGAGI.

The J gene is TRBJ2-7, the V gene TRBV7-9; D may be TRBD1 (6 bases). CDR3 length: 15 amino acids. Germline CDR1 reads SEHNR; CDR2 reads FQNEAQ (reference sequence). V gave up 1 base and J gave up 3 bases, with 13 bases separating them. The CDR3 protein is CASSLVQDRHYEQYF. The CDR3 DNA reads as TGTGCCAGCAGCTTAGTACAGGACAGACACTACGAGCAGTACTTC.

V usage is TRBV5-1 and J usage is TRBJ1-1; D remains unclear. V was shortened by 4 bases and J by 4 bases, with 14 bases between the two germline ends. Germline CDR1 SGHRS, CDR2 YFSETQ. The CDR3 is 14 amino acids. The CDR3 loop reads CASSPWVRGTEAFF. The DNA for the CDR3 is TGCGCCAGCAGCCCCTGGGTCCGCGGCACTGAAGCTTTCTTT.

In nucleotides, the CDR3 is TGCGCCAGCAGCTCCGATACGACAGGGACTGGAAACACCATATATTTT. Translated, it gives CASSSDTTGTGNTIYF. V usage is TRBV5-1 and J usage is TRBJ1-3; 7 nucleotides align to TRBD1. The CDR3 spans 16 residues. The V and J ends lost 3 bases and 2 bases, in that order; junction bases with no gene match: 8. Germline lookup yields CDR1 SGHRS and CDR2 YFSETQ.

This clone is a singleton in its sample. The genes are TRBV28 and TRBJ1-5, with D unclear. V dropped 8 bases and J dropped 0 bases, with 14 bases sitting between them. Per germline, CDR1 MDHEN and CDR2 SYDVKM. The CDR3 spans 15 residues. CDR3 nucleotide sequence: TGTGCCAGCTTAGGCCAGGATTATAGCAATCAGCCCCAGCATTTT. Its protein product is CASLGQDYSNQPQHF. Full variable domain (rest looked up from reference TRBV28 and TRBJ1-5): DVKVTQSSRYLVKRTGEKVFLECVQDMDHENMFWYRQDPGLGLRLIYFSYDVKMKEKGDIPEGYSVSREKKERFSLILESASTNQTSMYLCASLGQDYSNQPQHFGDGTRLSIL.

The V gene is TRBV28, the J gene TRBJ2-4; possibly TRBD2 for D (6 bases). The ends were cut back, 5 bases at V and 1 base at J, with 15 bases in the middle. In germline, CDR1 is MDHEN, CDR2 SYDVKM. This CDR3 has 16 amino acids. For the CDR3, the DNA is TGTGCCAGCAGTCCAGCGGGCCCGTTGGCCAAAAACATTCAGTACTTC. Encoded protein: CASSPAGPLAKNIQYF. The variable domain in full, with the rest retrieved from reference TRBV28 and TRBJ2-4, is DVKVTQSSRYLVKRTGEKVFLECVQDMDHENMFWYRQDPGLGLRLIYFSYDVKMKEKGDIPEGYSVSREKKERFSLILESASTNQTSMYLCASSPAGPLAKNIQYFGAGTRLSVL.

The chain's CDR3 is CASSGPRFRDRERTNEKLFF. DNA for the CDR3: TGTGCCAGCAGCGGACCGCGGTTCCGGGACAGGGAACGGACTAATGAAAAACTGTTTTTT. The chain couples TRBV3-1 (or the pseudogene TRBV3-2) to TRBJ1-4, with 9 bases lining up with TRBD1. This CDR3 region has 20 residues. In germline, CDR1 is LGHDT, CDR2 YNNKEL (reference sequence). Trimming at V came to 5 bases and at J to 2 bases, leaving 18 bases not matched to a gene.

The genes are TRBV6-2 or TRBV6-3 and TRBJ2-7; TRBD1 aligns across 8 bases. Germline V lookup: CDR1 MNHEY, CDR2 SVGEGT. J was trimmed by 6 bases and V by 2 bases; bases with no gene match: 9. There are 15 residues in the CDR3. The CDR3 sequence is CASSYNWITGGEQYF. The CDR3 DNA is TGTGCCAGCAGTTACAATTGGATTACAGGGGGCGAGCAGTACTTC.

This clone was recorded a few times. The V gene is TRBV6-5, the J gene TRBJ1-1; D is unresolved. Between the trimmed V and J ends, which lost 6 bases and 4 bases, there was a span of 9 bases. The CDR3 is made up of 12 amino acids. Germline lookup yields CDR1 MNHEY and CDR2 SVGAGI. CDR3 loop: CASSLTPTEAFF. CDR3 nucleotide sequence: TGTGCCAGCAGCCTCACTCCCACTGAAGCTTTCTTT.

The gene calls are TRBV19 and TRBJ1-5, with D possibly being TRBD1 (5 bases). With 0 bases removed from V and 3 bases from J, the gap between germline ends came to 9 bases. The CDR3 loop spans 15 amino acids. Germline V gives CDR1 LNHDA, CDR2 SQIVND (reference sequence). The CDR3 reads CASSIDWTNNQPQHF. DNA for the CDR3: TGTGCCAGTAGTATAGATTGGACAAACAATCAGCCCCAGCATTTT.

The V and J genes are TRBV29-1 and TRBJ1-5; 7 bases agree with TRBD1. This CDR3 has 14 residues. Germline V gene lookup returns CDR1 SQVTM and CDR2 ANQGSEA. Trimming at V came to 4 bases and at J to 4 bases, leaving 7 bases not matched to a gene. CDR3 nucleotides: TGCAGCGTTGTGGAGACAGGGTGGAATCAGCCCCAGCATTTT. It specifies CSVVETGWNQPQHF.

This chain connects TRBV12-3 or TRBV12-4 to TRBJ2-7; no clear D. The V end was cut by 8 bases, the J end by 0 bases, with 8 bases between. The CDR3 is made up of 12 amino acids. This CDR3 is CASGSNSYEQYF. The CDR3 region has the DNA TGTGCCAGCGGCTCCAACTCCTACGAGCAGTACTTC.

The V gene is TRBV20-1, the J gene TRBJ2-3; D may be TRBD2 (6 bases). CDR1 DFQATT and CDR2 SNEGSKA come from the germline V gene (reference sequence). The ends were cut back, 3 bases at V and 4 bases at J, with 14 bases in the middle. CDR3 size: 14 residues. As DNA, the CDR3 is TGCAGTGCTAGTAGACGGGAGAGAGCAGATACGCAGTATTTT. The encoded protein is CSASRRERADTQYF.